These 7 T cell receptor beta chains share one sample of origin, sequenced in a study of Graves' ophthalmopathy and Graves' hyperthyroidism. TCR beta CDR3 amplification used RNA transcripts. The library came from an HTBI-primed first-round RT-PCR and a second-round multiplex PCR. Each CDR3 protein is one row after TCRdb ran MiXCR on the multiplex PCR reads. The data contain 350,000 to 400,000 distinct CDR3 sequences, 15% to 19% of them singletons. The source material was peripheral blood. The receptors stem from a woman under 30 with stable Graves' hyperthyroidism.

J is TRBJ2-7 and V is TRBV12-3 or TRBV12-4, with 8 bases lining up with TRBD1. V gave up 2 bases and J gave up 3 bases; unmatched junction bases: 3. The CDR3 sequence is 14 residues long. CDR3 region: CASSLRRGLYEQYF. The CDR3 DNA follows: TGTGCCAGCAGTTTACGCAGGGGGCTCTACGAGCAGTACTTC.

CDR3 in amino acids: CASRGKRENTEAFF. The CDR3 coding sequence is TGTGCTTCACGGGGAAAGAGGGAGAACACTGAAGCTTTCTTT. The V call is TRBV11-3, the J call TRBJ1-1; D not certain. Germline CDR1 reads SGHNT; CDR2 reads YENEEA. The CDR3 contains 14 residues.

This clonotype was recorded many times. This chain links TRBV12-3 or TRBV12-4 with TRBJ1-2; D is perhaps TRBD1 (6 bases). V dropped 6 bases and J dropped 12 bases, with 20 bases sitting between them. CDR3 length: 13 amino acids. The chain's CDR3 is CASSSPNRALDTF. The CDR3 DNA reads TGTGCCAGCAGCAGCCCCAACAGGGCACTCGACACCTTC.

The chain carries TRBV6-1 and TRBJ2-6; 7 nucleotides align to TRBD1. Per the germline V gene, CDR1 is MNHNS and CDR2 is SASEGT. V was clipped by 7 bases and J by 2 bases; unmatched bases: 5. The CDR3 loop spans 15 amino acids. This chain's CDR3 is CASTQGVTGANVLTF. The CDR3 DNA reads as TGTGCCAGCACCCAGGGGGTTACTGGGGCCAACGTCCTGACTTTC.

This clonotype appeared many times. The chain combines TRBV11-2 with TRBJ2-5; D is uncertain. Germline V gene lookup returns CDR1 SGHAT and CDR2 FQNNGV. V was clipped by 5 bases and J by 4 bases, with 5 bases between them. The CDR3 spans 11 residues. The CDR3 is CASSTIETQYF. The CDR3 DNA reads TGTGCCAGCAGCACAATAGAGACCCAGTACTTC.

The chain couples TRBV7-2 to TRBJ2-5; D gene ambiguous. Trimming cost V 6 bases and J 5 bases, with 16 bases left between them. The germline gives CDR1 SGHTA, CDR2 FQGNSA. The CDR3 extends over 14 amino acids. The CDR3 nucleotides are TGTGCCAGCAGTCCCCGGCCCCTGGGGGAGACCCAGTACTTC. Amino acids: CASSPRPLGETQYF. Full variable domain (missing parts from reference TRBV7-2 and TRBJ2-5): GAGVSQSPSNKVTEKGKDVELRCDPISGHTALYWYRQSLGQGLEFLIYFQGNSAPDKSGLPSDRFSAERTGGSVSTLTIQRTQQEDSAVYLCASSPRPLGETQYFGPGTRLLVL.

V and J are TRBV6-1 and TRBJ2-1, with 8 positions matching TRBD2. The CDR3 consists of 15 residues. Germline values: CDR1 MNHNS, CDR2 SASEGT. J lost 3 bases, V lost 4 bases, and 5 bases had no gene match. The CDR3 region is CASSASGGDYNEQFF. Here the CDR3 DNA reads TGTGCCAGCAGTGCGTCCGGGGGGGACTACAATGAGCAGTTCTTC.